Shown below are 5 T cell receptor beta chains from a single sample sequenced in a study of cytomegalovirus exposure and HLA in healthy donors (dated by TCRdb to 2015 to 2018). The library relied on the immunoSEQ multiplex PCR assay. For the multiplex PCR, a mixture combining 60 forward primers for TCR Vbeta segments and 13 reverse primers for TCR Jbeta segments was used. This immuneACCESS table, as held by TCRdb, lists in-frame sequences with V and J called but not all clones. Of the missing ones, under half trace to an unresolved V gene in checked studies; the others have no known cause. This sample holds 100,000 to 150,000 clones; approximately 80% were observed only once. The ten largest clones add up to 5.5% to 7.5% of the sample. Sequencing used PBMCs. Receptor source: a woman in her forties in good health and CMV-seropositive.

The chain carries TRBV6-1 and TRBJ1-2; 9 bases match TRBD1. Germline V gene sequence: CDR1 MNHNS, CDR2 SASEGT. V trimming: 4 bases; J trimming: 7 bases; junction bases outside the gene matches: 4. The CDR3 totals 13 residues. The CDR3 sequence is CASSGQGGVGYTF. CDR3 DNA sequence: TGTGCCAGCAGTGGACAGGGGGGGGTTGGCTACACCTTC.

The chain combines TRBV27 with TRBJ1-4; D might be TRBD1 (5 bases). The germline V and J ends were trimmed by 2 bases and 0 bases, with 10 bases remaining between them. Per the germline V gene, CDR1 is MNHEY and CDR2 is SMNVEV (reference sequence). This CDR3 comprises 16 residues. The CDR3 here is CASSLRQTATNEKLFF. CDR3 DNA: TGTGCCAGCAGTTTACGGCAGACAGCAACTAATGAAAAACTGTTTTTT.

The chain uses TRBV19 and TRBJ2-5, with D perhaps TRBD2 (5 bases). The J call may be faulty, since TRBJ2-7 better matches the DNA end. This CDR3 contains 14 residues. Germline CDR1 and CDR2: LNHDA and SQIVND (reference sequence). This CDR3 reads CASSLAGGPYEQYF. CDR3 nucleotides: TGTGCCAGTAGTTTGGCCGGAGGACCCTACGAGCAGTACTTC.

This chain joins TRBV6-5 and TRBJ2-5; 7 nucleotides align to TRBD1. The tail of the sequence fits TRBJ2-7 better, so the J call may be wrong. Germline V gene lookup returns CDR1 MNHEY and CDR2 SVGAGI. The CDR3 has 14 amino acids. DNA of the CDR3: TGTGCCAGCAGTTCGCTGACAGGGACCTACGAGCAGTACTTC. Encoded protein: CASSSLTGTYEQYF.

A few counts support this clone. The J gene is TRBJ1-3, the V gene TRBV27; D remains unclear. From germline, CDR1 is MNHEY and CDR2 SMNVEV (reference sequence). The germline V and J ends were trimmed by 6 bases and 4 bases, with 10 bases remaining between them. The CDR3 length is 13 residues. CDR3 region: CASSLSTGNTIYF. The DNA of the CDR3 is TGTGCCAGCAGCTTGTCGACAGGAAACACCATATATTTT.